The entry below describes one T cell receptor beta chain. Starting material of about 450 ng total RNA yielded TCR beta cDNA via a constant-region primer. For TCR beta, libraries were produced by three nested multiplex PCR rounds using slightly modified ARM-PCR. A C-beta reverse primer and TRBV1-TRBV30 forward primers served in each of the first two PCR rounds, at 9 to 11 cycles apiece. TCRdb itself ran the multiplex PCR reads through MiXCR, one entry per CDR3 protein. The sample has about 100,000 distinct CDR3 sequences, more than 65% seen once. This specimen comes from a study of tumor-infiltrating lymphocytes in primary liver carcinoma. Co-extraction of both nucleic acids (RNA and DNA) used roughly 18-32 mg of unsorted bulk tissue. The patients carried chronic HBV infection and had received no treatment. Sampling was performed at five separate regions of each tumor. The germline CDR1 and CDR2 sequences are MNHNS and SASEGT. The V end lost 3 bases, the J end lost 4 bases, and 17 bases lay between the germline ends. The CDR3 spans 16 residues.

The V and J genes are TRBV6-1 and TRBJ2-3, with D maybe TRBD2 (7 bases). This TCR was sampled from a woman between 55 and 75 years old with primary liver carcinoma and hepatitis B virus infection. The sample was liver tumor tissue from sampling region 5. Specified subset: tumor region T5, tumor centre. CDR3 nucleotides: TGTGCCAGCAGTGAGACTCTACCGGGGGGCTCAGATACGCAGTATTTT. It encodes CASSETLPGGSDTQYF.